This T cell receptor beta chain was captured in a study of T cells after yellow fever vaccination. To note about this clonotype: Its antigen is as yet unknown.

Whole-study results and caveats: There was a possibility that FACS-sorted repertoires contained abundant clonotypes contaminating from the bulk population.

The germline V gene encodes CDR1 LGHDT and CDR2 YNNKEL (reference sequence). CDR3 length: 15 amino acids. The V and J ends lost 2 bases and 7 bases respectively, with 15 bases between them. Using its own MiXCR run on the 5' RACE reads, TCRdb lists one record per CDR3 protein. Of approximately 510,000 distinct CDR3 sequences in the sample, just over 20% were seen once. The sequencing used PBMCs, collected 21 days after the first yellow fever vaccination. The TCR sequence derives from a man aged 18 to 29 who received the YFV17D yellow fever vaccine. The V gene is TRBV3-1, the J gene TRBJ2-1; the D call may be TRBD1 or TRBD2 (6 bases each). For the CDR3, the DNA is TGTGCCAGCAGCCAATTCGGGGGCGAAGGGAATGAGCAGTTCTTC. Translation: CASSQFGGEGNEQFF.